Shown below are 13 T cell receptor beta chains from a single sample sequenced in a study of blood T cell repertoires in COVID-19. Sequencing was performed with immunoSEQ multiplex PCR; in TCRdb, only in-frame clones are kept and a portion is missing. The sample carries 130,000 or so clones, about 80% recorded once. Sequencing used peripheral blood. Receptors were obtained from a human donor in a cohort sampled during active COVID-19.

The rearrangement joins TRBV5-1 to TRBJ2-3; the D gene is possibly TRBD2 (6 bases). V lost 1 base, J lost 3 bases, and 12 bases lay in between. CDR1 and CDR2 from the germline V gene are SGHRS and YFSETQ. The CDR3 loop spans 15 amino acids. CDR3 coding DNA: TGCGCCAGCAGCTTGACTGGGGGGACTACAGATACGCAGTATTTT. Its translation is CASSLTGGTTDTQYF. The whole variable domain, remainder taken from reference TRBV5-1 and TRBJ2-3, is KAGVTQTPRYLIKTRGQQVTLSCSPISGHRSVSWYQQTPGQGLQFLFEYFSETQRNKGNFPGRFSGRQFSNSRSEMNVSTLELGDSALYLCASSLTGGTTDTQYFGPGTRLTVL.

The CDR3 here is CASSLVQTRTGELFF. CDR3 nucleotides: TGCGCCAGCAGCTTGGTTCAGACGAGGACCGGGGAGCTGTTTTTT. The rearrangement links TRBV5-1 to TRBJ2-2; no firm D call. V was trimmed by 0 bases and J by 5 bases, leaving 11 bases between them. In germline, CDR1 is SGHRS, CDR2 YFSETQ. The CDR3 length is 15 residues. The whole variable domain, remainder taken from reference TRBV5-1 and TRBJ2-2, is KAGVTQTPRYLIKTRGQQVTLSCSPISGHRSVSWYQQTPGQGLQFLFEYFSETQRNKGNFPGRFSGRQFSNSRSEMNVSTLELGDSALYLCASSLVQTRTGELFFGEGSRLTVL.

The chain links TRBV6-5 to TRBJ2-7; 7 bases align to TRBD1. The CDR3 has 14 residues. Trimming took 5 bases from V and 2 from J; bases not matched to a gene: 6. The V gene's germline CDR1 is MNHEY and CDR2 SVGAGI. The CDR3 here is CASSPRQGAYEQYF. In DNA form, the CDR3 reads TGTGCCAGCAGTCCCCGACAGGGAGCCTACGAGCAGTACTTC.

The V call is TRBV2, the J call TRBJ2-5, with 9 bases that match TRBD1. CDR1 is SNHLY, CDR2 FYNNEI, per germline. The CDR3 consists of 15 residues. V trimming: 7 bases; J trimming: 2 bases; junction bases outside the gene matches: 8. The CDR3 loop reads CASKEDRGLQETQYF. As DNA, the CDR3 is TGTGCCAGCAAAGAGGACAGGGGACTTCAAGAGACCCAGTACTTC.

The V and J genes are TRBV6-5 and TRBJ2-7; 9 bases are shared with TRBD2. This CDR3 comprises 15 residues. CDR1 MNHEY and CDR2 SVGAGI come from the germline V gene. V dropped 5 bases and J dropped 0; count of bases not matched to a gene: 5. The CDR3 reads CASSRTSASSYEQYF. The CDR3 DNA is TGTGCCAGCAGTCGGACTAGCGCTAGCTCCTACGAGCAGTACTTC.

The genes are TRBV19 and TRBJ1-1; D is ambiguous. The CDR3 consists of 15 residues. Germline values: CDR1 LNHDA, CDR2 SQIVND (reference sequence). Trimming left V 6 bases short and J 0 bases short, with 14 bases between. The CDR3 DNA follows: TGTGCCAGTAGCGAGTCAAGCGGGATGAACACTGAAGCTTTCTTT. Encoded protein: CASSESSGMNTEAFF.

The rearrangement links TRBV7-9 to TRBJ1-2; 9 bases are a match to TRBD1. V was clipped by 2 bases and J by 6 bases; unmatched bases: 4. Germline V gene data show CDR1 as SEHNR and CDR2 as FQNEAQ (reference sequence). The CDR3 length is 14 residues. The CDR3 region has the DNA TGTGCCAGCAGCTTACGGGACAGGGCTAATGGCTACACCTTC. Its translation is CASSLRDRANGYTF.

The CDR3 DNA follows: TGCAGCGGTGACAGGGGCGCAGGAGAGACCCAGTACTTC. Protein sequence: CSGDRGAGETQYF. The gene calls are TRBV29-1 and TRBJ2-5, with 8 positions matching TRBD1. In germline, CDR1 is SQVTM, CDR2 ANQGSEA. The CDR3 spans 13 residues. Germline trimming cut 7 bases from V and 4 bases from J; bases unmatched to any gene: 8.

In this sample, this clone turned up a few times. CDR3 coding DNA: TGTGCCAGCAGTTGGACAGGGGATTATGGCTACACCTTC. Translated, it gives CASSWTGDYGYTF. This chain links TRBV7-6 with TRBJ1-2; 9 bases fit TRBD1. Losses at the gene ends were 6 bases for V and 5 bases for J; bases not matched to a gene: 4. Per germline, CDR1 SGHVS and CDR2 FNYEAQ. This CDR3 comprises 13 residues. The whole variable domain, filled in from reference TRBV7-6 and TRBJ1-2, reads GAGVSQSPRYKVTKRGQDVALRCDPISGHVSLYWYRQALGQGPEFLTYFNYEAQQDKSGLPNDRFSAERPEGSISTLTIQRTEQRDSAMYRCASSWTGDYGYTFGSGTRLTVV.

V usage is TRBV7-9 and J usage is TRBJ1-1, with no clear D. The length of the CDR3 is 14 residues. V was trimmed by 2 bases and J by 3 bases, leaving 10 bases between them. Germline V gene data show CDR1 as SEHNR and CDR2 as FQNEAQ (reference sequence). The CDR3 DNA reads TGTGCCAGCAGCTTATCGGTCCTTTACACTGAAGCTTTCTTT. This translates into CASSLSVLYTEAFF.

The CDR3, as DNA: TGTGCCTGGAGTCCTGGCAGGGGTTACGAGCAGTACTTC. It encodes CAWSPGRGYEQYF. This chain uses TRBV30 with TRBJ2-7; D is perhaps TRBD1 (6 bases). The CDR3 runs to 13 residues. Trimming took off 2 bases at V and 4 bases at J, with 12 bases between the two ends. Germline V gives CDR1 GTSNPN, CDR2 SVGIG (reference sequence).

This chain uses TRBV15 with TRBJ1-2; TRBD1 matches 8 bases. CDR1 and CDR2 from the germline V gene are LNHNV and YYDKDF (reference sequence). After removal of 1 base from V and 4 bases from J, the junction contained 2 bases not matched to a gene. This CDR3 has 14 amino acids. CDR3 amino acids: CATSRVGQVYGYTF. The CDR3 DNA reads TGTGCCACCAGCAGAGTGGGACAGGTCTATGGCTACACCTTC.

The rearrangement links TRBV24-1 to TRBJ1-2, with D maybe TRBD1 (5 bases). The CDR3 runs to 14 residues. V lost 3 bases to trimming and J lost 2 bases, with 9 bases between them. Germline CDR1 is KGHDR and CDR2 is SFDVKD. In nucleotides, the CDR3 is TGTGCCACCAGTGATGGGGGGAGGAACTATGGCTACACCTTC. As protein: CATSDGGRNYGYTF.